The rows below give T cell receptor beta chains drawn from one sample of a study of naive and memory T cell subsets. TCRdb fed the UMI-ligation and nested PCR reads into MiXCR, producing one record per CDR3 protein. The sample holds over 15,000 distinct CDR3 sequences, approximately 9.6% seen once. The sequenced sample was skin, obtained from a tuberculin skin test site. The receptors here all came from an adult in good health. CDR3s include the opening cysteine and the closing phenylalanine or tryptophan. D genes are given only for firm matches. Rows may omit the clone size; those that give it use once, few, many or a size class.

many	TRBV29-1	TRBJ2-6	TRBD1	CSVELRTGTSGANVLTF	TGCAGCGTTGAACTCCGGACAGGGACGTCTGGGGCCAACGTCCTGACTTTC
-	TRBV25-1	TRBJ2-3	-	CASSEFGGSSTDTQYF	TGTGCCAGCAGTGAATTTGGGGGATCTAGCACAGATACGCAGTATTTT
-	TRBV5-4	TRBJ2-5	TRBD2	CASSPGLAEETQYF	TGTGCCAGCAGCCCGGGACTAGCGGAAGAGACCCAGTACTTC
many	TRBV9	TRBJ2-6	TRBD2	CASSPGRGGANVLTF	TGTGCCAGCAGCCCAGGGAGGGGTGGGGCCAACGTCCTGACTTTC
few	TRBV11-3	TRBJ2-2	-	CASSLEGAGELFF	TGTGCCAGCAGCTTAGAAGGGGCCGGGGAGCTGTTTTTT
many	TRBV6-1	TRBJ1-6	-	CASTELRGRDSPLHF	TGTGCCAGTACAGAATTACGGGGAAGGGATTCACCCCTCCACTTT
-	TRBV20-1	TRBJ2-5	-	CSAPPRGETQYF	TGCAGTGCCCCCCCTCGGGGGGAGACCCAGTACTTC
-	TRBV6-2/TRBV6-3	TRBJ2-7	-	CASSFGSLIYEQYF	TGTGCCAGCAGTTTCGGCTCACTTATCTACGAGCAGTACTTC
few	TRBV5-4	TRBJ2-5	-	CASSPTGGGHRAQYF	TGTGCCAGCAGCCCGACAGGAGGGGGGCACCGGGCCCAGTACTTC
many	TRBV7-9	TRBJ2-7	-	CASSPRILVQGAYEQYF	TGTGCCAGCAGCCCGAGGATCCTCGTACAGGGAGCCTACGAGCAGTACTTC
few	TRBV5-1	TRBJ2-5	TRBD2	CASSLQGGLEGETQYF	TGCGCCAGCAGCTTGCAGGGCGGACTAGAGGGGGAGACCCAGTACTTC
many	TRBV27	TRBJ2-5	-	CASSLGSMGTQYF	TGTGCCAGCAGTTTAGGCTCGATGGGGACCCAGTACTTC
few	TRBV4-2	TRBJ1-6	-	CASSQVRTENSPLHF	TGTGCCAGCAGCCAAGTCCGGACGGAAAATTCACCCCTCCACTTT
many	TRBV20-1	TRBJ2-3	TRBD2	CSASNWLAGSTDTQYF	TGCAGTGCTAGCAATTGGCTAGCGGGGAGCACAGATACGCAGTATTTT
few	TRBV10-3	TRBJ1-6	TRBD1	CAISAEGQSVSPLHF	TGTGCCATCAGTGCCGAGGGACAGAGTGTTTCACCCCTCCACTTT
many	TRBV11-2	TRBJ2-2	TRBD1	CASSLLQGLGGELFF	TGTGCCAGCAGCTTACTACAGGGGCTCGGCGGGGAGCTGTTTTTT
many	TRBV6-6	TRBJ2-1	TRBD2	CASSLAGLEFF	TGTGCCAGCAGTCTAGCGGGGCTTGAGTTCTTC
many	TRBV6-2/TRBV6-3	TRBJ2-7	-	CASSARTDSYEQYF	TGTGCCAGCAGTGCCCGGACGGACTCCTACGAGCAGTACTTC
-	TRBV27	TRBJ1-1	TRBD1	CASSLWTGGGNTEAFF	TGTGCCAGCAGTTTATGGACAGGGGGAGGGAACACTGAAGCTTTCTTT
-	TRBV20-1	TRBJ2-5	-	CSASRQSQETQYF	TGCAGTGCTAGTCGGCAGAGTCAAGAGACCCAGTACTTC
many	TRBV6-2/TRBV6-3	TRBJ2-3	-	CASRPAGTSTDTQYF	TGTGCCAGCAGGCCTGCGGGGACCAGCACAGATACGCAGTATTTT
many	TRBV4-3	TRBJ2-7	-	CASSQGRLPAYEQYF	TGCGCCAGCAGCCAAGGCCGGCTACCTGCCTACGAGCAGTACTTC
many	TRBV12-3/TRBV12-4	TRBJ2-3	TRBD1	CASSPRDRDAGRTQYF	TGTGCCAGCAGTCCTCGGGACAGGGACGCGGGTAGGACGCAGTATTTT
many	TRBV20-1	TRBJ2-7	TRBD2	CSAAGTIDEQYF	TGCAGTGCTGCCGGGACTATTGACGAGCAGTACTTC
many	TRBV10-2	TRBJ2-1	-	CASSEGTGYEQFF	TGCGCCAGCAGTGAGGGAACAGGGTATGAGCAGTTCTTC
many	TRBV6-6	TRBJ2-4	-	CASWGITGSKNIQYF	TGTGCCAGCTGGGGTATAACAGGGTCCAAAAACATTCAGTACTTC